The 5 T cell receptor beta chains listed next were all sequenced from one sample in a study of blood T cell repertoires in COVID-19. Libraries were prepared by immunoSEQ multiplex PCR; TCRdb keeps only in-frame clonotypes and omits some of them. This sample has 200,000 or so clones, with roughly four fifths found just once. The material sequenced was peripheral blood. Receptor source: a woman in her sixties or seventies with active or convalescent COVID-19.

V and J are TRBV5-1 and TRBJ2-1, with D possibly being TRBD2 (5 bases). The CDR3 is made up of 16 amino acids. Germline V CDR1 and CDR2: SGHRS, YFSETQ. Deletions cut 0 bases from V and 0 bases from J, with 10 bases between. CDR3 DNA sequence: TGCGCCAGCAGCTTGGTCTCGGGAAGCTCCTACAATGAGCAGTTCTTC. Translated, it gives CASSLVSGSSYNEQFF.

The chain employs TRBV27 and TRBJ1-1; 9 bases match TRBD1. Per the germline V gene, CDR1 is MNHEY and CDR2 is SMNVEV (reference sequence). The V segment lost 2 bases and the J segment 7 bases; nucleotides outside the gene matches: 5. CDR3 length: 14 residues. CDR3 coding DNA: TGTGCCAGCAGTTTAACAGGGGGCTTAGGTGAAGCTTTCTTT. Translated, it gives CASSLTGGLGEAFF.

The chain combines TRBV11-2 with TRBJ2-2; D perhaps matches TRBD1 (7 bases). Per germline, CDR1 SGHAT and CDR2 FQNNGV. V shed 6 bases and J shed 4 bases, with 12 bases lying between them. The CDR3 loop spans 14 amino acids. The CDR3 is CASSPGGFTGELFF. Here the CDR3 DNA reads TGTGCCAGCAGTCCAGGGGGGTTCACCGGGGAGCTGTTTTTT.

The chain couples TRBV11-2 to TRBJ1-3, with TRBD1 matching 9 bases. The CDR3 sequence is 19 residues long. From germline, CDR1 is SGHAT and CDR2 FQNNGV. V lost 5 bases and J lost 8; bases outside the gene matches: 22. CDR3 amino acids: CASSPRPQSLDRGGYTIYF. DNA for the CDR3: TGTGCCAGCAGCCCCAGACCCCAATCCCTGGACAGGGGCGGCTACACCATATATTTT.

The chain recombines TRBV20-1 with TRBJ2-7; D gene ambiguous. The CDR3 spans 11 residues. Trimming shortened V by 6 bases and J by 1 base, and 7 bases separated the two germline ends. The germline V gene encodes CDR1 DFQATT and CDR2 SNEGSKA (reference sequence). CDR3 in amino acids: CSALWSYEQYF. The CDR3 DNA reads TGCAGTGCCCTATGGTCCTACGAGCAGTACTTC.